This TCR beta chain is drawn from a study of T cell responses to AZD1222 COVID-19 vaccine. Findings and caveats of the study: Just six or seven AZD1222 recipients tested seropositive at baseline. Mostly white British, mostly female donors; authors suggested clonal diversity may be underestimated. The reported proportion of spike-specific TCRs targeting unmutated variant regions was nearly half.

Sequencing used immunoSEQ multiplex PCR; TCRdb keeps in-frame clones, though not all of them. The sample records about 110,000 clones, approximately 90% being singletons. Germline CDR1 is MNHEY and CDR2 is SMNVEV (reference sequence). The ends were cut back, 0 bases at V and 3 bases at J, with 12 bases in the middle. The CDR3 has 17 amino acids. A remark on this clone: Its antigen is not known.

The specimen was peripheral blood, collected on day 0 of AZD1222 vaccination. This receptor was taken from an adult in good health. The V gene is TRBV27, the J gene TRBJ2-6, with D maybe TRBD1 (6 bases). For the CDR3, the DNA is TGTGCCAGCAGTTTATCAGGGGGTGGCGTTGGGGCCAACGTCCTGACTTTC. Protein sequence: CASSLSGGGVGANVLTF.